The 27 T cell receptor beta chains listed next were all sequenced from one sample in a study of blood T cell repertoires in COVID-19. Using immunoSEQ multiplex PCR, the repertoire was profiled, and TCRdb retains in-frame clones only, with some absent. Of about 210,000 clones in the sample, roughly 80% were seen once. Sequenced sample: peripheral blood. The receptors derive from a woman aged 40 to 49 with active or convalescent COVID-19.

The V gene is TRBV6-1, the J gene TRBJ2-1; D is perhaps TRBD2 (6 bases). Looked up from germline, CDR1 is MNHNS and CDR2 is SASEGT. Trimming left V 6 bases short and J 0 bases short, with 12 bases between. The CDR3 length is 15 residues. The CDR3 loop is CASRRDESSYNEQFF. CDR3 in DNA: TGTGCCAGCAGGCGGGACGAGAGCTCCTACAATGAGCAGTTCTTC.

The J gene is TRBJ2-2, the V gene TRBV11-2; D gene uncertain. Germline assignment: CDR1 SGHAT and CDR2 FQNNGV. V lost 8 bases, J lost 0 bases, and 13 bases lay in between. CDR3 length: 15 residues. Written as DNA, the CDR3 is TGTGCCAGCGGAAGAGGAAGGTCGAACACCGGGGAGCTGTTTTTT. This gives the protein CASGRGRSNTGELFF. Combining the CDR3 with reference TRBV11-2 and TRBJ2-2 gives the whole variable domain EAGVAQSPRYKIIEKRQSVAFWCNPISGHATLYWYQQILGQGPKLLIQFQNNGVVDDSQLPKDRFSAERLKGVDSTLKIQPAKLEDSAVYLCASGRGRSNTGELFFGEGSRLTVL.

V usage is TRBV5-4 and J usage is TRBJ1-6; D is undetermined. The CDR3 contains 14 residues. Trimming took off 0 bases at V and 6 bases at J, with 7 bases between the two ends. Germline V lookup: CDR1 SGHNT, CDR2 YYREEE (reference sequence). CDR3: CASSLGQANSPLHF. The CDR3 DNA follows: TGTGCCAGCAGCTTGGGCCAGGCTAATTCACCCCTCCACTTT. Full variable domain (missing parts from reference TRBV5-4 and TRBJ1-6): ETGVTQSPTHLIKTRGQQVTLRCSSQSGHNTVSWYQQALGQGPQFIFQYYREEENGRGNFPPRFSGLQFPNYSSELNVNALELDDSALYLCASSLGQANSPLHFGNGTRLTVT.

This chain joins TRBV7-6 and TRBJ2-7; TRBD1 might be the D (6 bases). The CDR3 is 14 residues long. V lost 5 bases and J lost 2, with 13 bases in between. CDR1 and CDR2 from the germline V gene are SGHVS and FNYEAQ. CDR3 protein: CASSEITGPYEQYF. CDR3 DNA: TGTGCCAGCAGCGAAATAACAGGGCCCTACGAGCAGTACTTC.

This sequence joins TRBV3-1 (or the pseudogene TRBV3-2) and TRBJ2-1; D possibly corresponds to TRBD1 (6 bases). The CDR3 has 17 amino acids. V gave up 3 bases and J gave up 4 bases, with 19 bases separating them. The germline V gene encodes CDR1 LGHDT and CDR2 YNNKEL (reference sequence). CDR3 coding DNA: TGTGCCAGCAGCCACCAGGGGTATCGTCCCAGATACAATGAGCAGTTCTTC. Amino acid sequence: CASSHQGYRPRYNEQFF.

V is TRBV19 and J is TRBJ2-1; 12 bases are a match to TRBD2. Trimming cost V 5 bases and J 4 bases; bases outside gene matches: 6. Germline CDR1 reads LNHDA; CDR2 reads SQIVND (reference sequence). CDR3 size: 16 residues. CDR3: CASSVGLAGLYNEQFF. CDR3 nucleotides: TGTGCCAGTAGTGTGGGACTAGCGGGCTTATACAATGAGCAGTTCTTC. The variable domain in full, with the rest retrieved from reference TRBV19 and TRBJ2-1, is DGGITQSPKYLFRKEGQNVTLSCEQNLNHDAMYWYRQDPGQGLRLIYYSQIVNDFQKGDIAEGYSVSREKKESFPLTVTSAQKNPTAFYLCASSVGLAGLYNEQFFGPGTRLTVL.

This chain links TRBV3-1 (or the pseudogene TRBV3-2) with TRBJ2-5, with D possibly being TRBD1 (5 bases). CDR1 and CDR2 from the germline V gene are LGHDT and YNNKEL (reference sequence). V was clipped by 1 base and J by 5 bases, with 11 bases between them. This CDR3 spans 14 amino acids. The CDR3 spells CASSQATSGETQYF. CDR3 in DNA: TGTGCCAGCAGCCAAGCGACCTCAGGGGAGACCCAGTACTTC.

The chain is built from TRBV7-2 and TRBJ2-7; possibly TRBD1 for D (6 bases). V lost 4 bases and J 3 bases, leaving 10 bases between the germline ends. This CDR3 contains 13 residues. Looked up from germline, CDR1 is SGHTA and CDR2 is FQGNSA. CDR3 sequence: CASSSGQLYEQYF. Written as DNA, the CDR3 is TGTGCCAGCAGCTCGGGACAACTCTACGAGCAGTACTTC. Filled out from reference TRBV7-2 and TRBJ2-7, the complete variable domain reads GAGVSQSPSNKVTEKGKDVELRCDPISGHTALYWYRQSLGQGLEFLIYFQGNSAPDKSGLPSDRFSAERTGGSVSTLTIQRTQQEDSAVYLCASSSGQLYEQYFGPGTRLTVT.

As to this clone: One end of the junction is discordant with germline, which a read error may explain. This chain joins TRBV7-7 and TRBJ2-5, with D perhaps matching TRBD2 (5 bases). Germline values: CDR1 SSHAT, CDR2 FNYEAQ (reference sequence). The CDR3 has 15 residues. CDR3 in amino acids: CASSLGGSPTETQYF. Written as DNA, the CDR3 is TGTGCTAGCAGCCTTGGTGGGAGCCCCACGGAGACCCAGTACTTC.

J is TRBJ2-7 and V is TRBV28; 7 bases match TRBD1. Germline assignment: CDR1 MDHEN and CDR2 SYDVKM. This CDR3 contains 19 residues. With V trimmed by 2 bases and J by 3 bases, 19 bases remained unmatched. This CDR3 reads CASSLGRTGRFLIFYEQYF. The DNA of the CDR3 is TGTGCCAGCAGTTTAGGCCGGACAGGACGATTTTTGATTTTCTACGAGCAGTACTTC.

The chain has TRBV19 and TRBJ2-3; TRBD1 agrees at 9 bases. The germline V gene has CDR1 LNHDA and CDR2 SQIVND (reference sequence). The CDR3 has 15 amino acids. Trimming at V came to 6 bases and at J to 3 bases, leaving 7 bases not matched to a gene. The CDR3: CASSTPGTGTDTQYF. The CDR3 bases are TGTGCCAGTAGCACACCCGGGACAGGGACAGATACGCAGTATTTT.

The rearrangement links TRBV30 to TRBJ2-2, with 8 bases matching TRBD1. J gave up 3 bases and V 5 bases, and 5 bases lay outside the gene matches. CDR3 length: 14 amino acids. Germline V gene sequence: CDR1 GTSNPN, CDR2 SVGIG (reference sequence). CDR3 loop: CAWSGGADTGELFF. CDR3 nucleotides: TGTGCCTGGTCAGGGGGCGCGGACACCGGGGAGCTGTTTTTT. Complete variable domain (other parts from reference TRBV30 and TRBJ2-2): SQTIHQWPATLVQPVGSPLSLECTVEGTSNPNLYWYRQAAGRGLQLLFYSVGIGQISSEVPQNLSASRPQDRQFILSSKKLLLSDSGFYLCAWSGGADTGELFFGEGSRLTVL.

The chain couples TRBV5-4 to TRBJ1-1; maybe TRBD1 (6 bases). The germline CDR1 and CDR2 sequences are SGHNT and YYREEE (reference sequence). The CDR3 covers 12 residues. The germline V and J ends were trimmed by 3 bases and 6 bases, with 9 bases remaining between them. CDR3 sequence (DNA): TGTGCCAGCAGCTCCAACAGGGCTGAAGCTTTCTTT. It translates to CASSSNRAEAFF.

The J gene is TRBJ1-1, the V gene TRBV6-6, with D unresolved. The V and J ends lost 6 bases and 2 bases respectively, with 16 bases between them. Germline V gene lookup returns CDR1 MNHNY and CDR2 SVGAGI (reference sequence). The CDR3 extends over 15 amino acids. The CDR3 protein is CASRPSFSLNTEAFF. The CDR3 DNA reads TGTGCCAGCAGACCGTCATTTTCGCTAAACACTGAAGCTTTCTTT.

The genes are TRBV13 and TRBJ1-1; D remains ambiguous. The CDR3 runs to 15 residues. V was shortened by 2 bases and J by 0 bases, with 10 bases between the two germline ends. CDR1 and CDR2 (germline): PRHDT, FYEKMQ (reference sequence). The CDR3 coding sequence is TGTGCCAGCAGCTTAAACCGGGAGGTGAACACTGAAGCTTTCTTT. Amino acid sequence: CASSLNREVNTEAFF.

The rearrangement links TRBV7-2 to TRBJ1-5; D uncertain. Trimming removed 2 bases at V and 0 bases at J, with 8 bases between. The germline gives CDR1 SGHTA, CDR2 FQGNSA. The CDR3 has 15 amino acids. The DNA for the CDR3 is TGTGCCAGCAGCTTATCGCACAGTAGCAATCAGCCCCAGCATTTT. Amino acid sequence: CASSLSHSSNQPQHF.

This chain joins TRBV28 and TRBJ2-3; 13 nucleotides match TRBD2. CDR1 and CDR2 from the germline V gene are MDHEN and SYDVKM. This CDR3 is 17 amino acids long. The ends lost 6 bases at V and 5 bases at J; junction bases unmatched: 11. The CDR3 sequence is CASRPTSGGAGIDTQYF. In DNA, the CDR3 is TGTGCCAGCAGGCCCACTAGCGGGGGGGCGGGGATAGATACGCAGTATTTT.

V and J are TRBV11-2 and TRBJ2-7; 8 nucleotides align to TRBD2. V dropped 5 bases and J dropped 2; count of bases not matched to a gene: 11. The CDR3 has 16 residues. Germline V gives CDR1 SGHAT, CDR2 FQNNGV. CDR3 sequence: CASSQLRTSTTYEQYF. In nucleotides, the CDR3 is TGTGCCAGCAGCCAACTCCGGACTAGCACGACCTACGAGCAGTACTTC.

The chain uses TRBV19 and TRBJ1-4; the D gene is possibly TRBD1 (6 bases). Germline V gene sequence: CDR1 LNHDA, CDR2 SQIVND (reference sequence). The CDR3 has 14 residues. Trimming shortened V by 10 bases and J by 8 bases, and 20 bases separated the two germline ends. CDR3 protein: CATQHREKGEKLFF. The CDR3 coding sequence is TGTGCCACGCAACACAGGGAGAAAGGAGAAAAACTGTTTTTT.

The J gene is TRBJ1-6, the V gene TRBV9; 7 bases fit TRBD1. This CDR3 contains 14 residues. In germline, CDR1 is SGDLS, CDR2 YYNGEE. V lost 3 bases to trimming and J lost 10 bases; unmatched junction nucleotides: 7. CDR3: CASSAQGKWSPLHF. In nucleotides, the CDR3 is TGTGCCAGCAGCGCACAGGGGAAGTGGTCACCCCTCCACTTT.

This clone has a single count. The chain carries TRBV2 and TRBJ1-2; 11 bases agree with TRBD1. The CDR3 has 14 amino acids. V was clipped by 6 bases and J by 8 bases; unmatched bases: 8. CDR1 is SNHLY, CDR2 FYNNEI, per germline. The CDR3 region has the DNA TGTGCCAGCAGAAATGGACAGGGGGCCGAAGGCTACACCTTC. Translated, it gives CASRNGQGAEGYTF.

V and J are TRBV10-1 and TRBJ1-2; unclear D gene. The CDR3 totals 12 residues. V lost 3 bases to trimming and J lost 7 bases, with 9 bases between them. Germline V gene data show CDR1 as WNHNN and CDR2 as SYGVQD (reference sequence). The CDR3 spells CASSDGVTGYTF. The CDR3, as DNA: TGCGCCAGCAGTGATGGAGTAACTGGCTACACCTTC.

The J gene is TRBJ1-5, the V gene TRBV5-6; D possibly corresponds to TRBD1 (5 bases). The CDR3 spans 15 residues. The V end lost 4 bases, the J end lost 5 bases, and 16 bases lay between the germline ends. The germline V gene has CDR1 SGHDT and CDR2 YYEEEE. The CDR3 coding sequence is TGTGCCAGCAGCGTCTGGGGACGCGGGGATCAGCCCCAGCATTTT. Its translation: CASSVWGRGDQPQHF. Combining the CDR3 with reference TRBV5-6 and TRBJ1-5 gives the whole variable domain DAGVTQSPTHLIKTRGQQVTLRCSPKSGHDTVSWYQQALGQGPQFIFQYYEEEERQRGNFPDRFSGHQFPNYSSELNVNALLLGDSALYLCASSVWGRGDQPQHFGDGTRLSIL.

The rearrangement joins TRBV6-5 to TRBJ1-2; TRBD1 agrees at 9 bases. CDR1 is MNHEY and CDR2 is SVGAGI in the germline V gene. This CDR3 comprises 15 residues. The CDR3 here is CAHWDRVVGLRGYTF. Written as DNA, the CDR3 is TGTGCACACTGGGACAGGGTGGTTGGTCTGAGAGGCTACACCTTC.

The rearrangement uses TRBV6-4 and TRBJ2-1, with 11 bases aligning to TRBD1. The V and J ends lost 10 bases and 3 bases, in that order; junction bases with no gene match: 5. The germline V gene has CDR1 MRHNA and CDR2 SNTAGT. The CDR3 is 14 amino acids. The DNA for the CDR3 is TGTGCCACTAGGACAGGGGGCGTCTACAATGAGCAGTTCTTC. It codes for CATRTGGVYNEQFF.

This chain joins TRBV19 and TRBJ2-1, with 8 bases identical to TRBD2. Losses at the gene ends were 4 bases for V and 4 bases for J; bases not matched to a gene: 3. This CDR3 region has 14 residues. Germline values: CDR1 LNHDA, CDR2 SQIVND (reference sequence). The DNA for the CDR3 is TGTGCCAGTAGTACCCCGGGGGGGTACAATGAGCAGTTCTTC. Residues: CASSTPGGYNEQFF.

The chain couples TRBV19 to TRBJ1-1; 8 nucleotides agree with TRBD1. The CDR3 contains 15 residues. The germline V gene encodes CDR1 LNHDA and CDR2 SQIVND (reference sequence). With 7 bases clipped from V and 1 base from J, the junction kept 8 bases outside the gene matches. This CDR3 is CASTAFGTGNTEAFF. The CDR3, as DNA: TGTGCCAGTACCGCTTTCGGGACAGGGAACACTGAAGCTTTCTTT.